This is a list of T cell receptor beta chains from one sample in a study of T cell responses to AZD1222 COVID-19 vaccine. Sequenced by immunoSEQ multiplex PCR; TCRdb stores in-frame clones only, minus some. This sample has some 130,000 clones, with approximately 85% found just once. The sequencing used peripheral blood, collected 28 days after the second AZD1222 dose. All receptors come from an adult who received the AZD1222 COVID-19 vaccine. Both conserved end residues are part of each CDR3. D genes are given only for firm matches. Only some rows state a clone size, as once, few, many or a class for expanded clones.

>-|-|TRBV4-1|TRBJ1-5
TGCGCCAGCAGCCAATGGGGGGATCAGCCCCAGCATTTT
CASSQWGDQPQHF
>TRBD1|-|TRBV6-4|TRBJ1-2
TGTGCCAGGGAAAGGACAGGGCGTAACTATGGCTACACCTTC
CARERTGRNYGYTF
>-|-|TRBV9|TRBJ1-2
TGTGCCAGCAGCACAGGAGACGGCTACACCTTC
CASSTGDGYTF
>-|-|TRBV28|TRBJ2-3
TGTGCCATCCAGACTCGCGGGGATACGCAGTATTTT
CAIQTRGDTQYF
>-|-|TRBV6-1|TRBJ1-1
TGTGCCAGCAGTGAAGCCGCCGAAGGACGGGCGAACACTGAAGCTTTCTTT
CASSEAAEGRANTEAFF
>-|-|TRBV5-1|TRBJ1-3
TGCGCCAGCAGCTTGGCTGGAAACACCATATATTTT
CASSLAGNTIYF
>TRBD2|-|TRBV5-1|TRBJ2-5
TGCGCCAGCAGCCCCCGGGGTAGCGGGCCACAAGAGACCCAGTACTTC
CASSPRGSGPQETQYF
>-|-|TRBV21-1|TRBJ1-6
TGTGCCAGCAGCCCCCGACAGGAGGTTTCACCCCTCCACTTT
CASSPRQEVSPLHF
>TRBD1|-|TRBV7-6|TRBJ2-1
TGTGCCAGCAGCTTAGGACAGGGTGGCTCCTACAATGAGCAGTTCTTC
CASSLGQGGSYNEQFF
>TRBD2|-|TRBV3-1/TRBV3-2|TRBJ2-5
TGTGCCAGCAGCCCGGGACTAAAGGAGACCCAGTACTTC
CASSPGLKETQYF
>TRBD2|-|TRBV7-2|TRBJ2-5
TGTGCCAGCAGCAAACTAGCGAACCAAGAGACCCAGTACTTC
CASSKLANQETQYF
>-|-|TRBV7-9|TRBJ1-1
TGTGCCAGCGAGCCCCACAGGGCGAACACTGAAGCTTTCTTT
CASEPHRANTEAFF
>TRBD1|-|TRBV3-1/TRBV3-2|TRBJ2-2
TGTGCCAGCAGCCCGTACGGGACAGGGGGAGGTACCGGGGAGCTGTTTTTT
CASSPYGTGGGTGELFF
>TRBD1|-|TRBV3-1/TRBV3-2|TRBJ2-7
TGTGCCAGCAGCCGTCGACAGGGGACCTCCTACGAGCAGTACTTC
CASSRRQGTSYEQYF
>-|-|TRBV18|TRBJ1-1
TGTGCCAGCTCTCCAACACTCCAGGCGGGCACTGAAGCTTTCTTT
CASSPTLQAGTEAFF
>-|-|TRBV4-3|TRBJ1-1
TGCGCCAGCAGCCAAGGGGTGGGGGCGGACACTGAAGCTTTCTTT
CASSQGVGADTEAFF
>-|-|TRBV2|TRBJ2-5
TGTGCCAGCAGTGAAGCCGGGACTGAGGTTTCGACCCAGTACTTC
CASSEAGTEVSTQYF
>-|-|TRBV15|TRBJ1-4
TGTGCCACCAGCAGGGGGGGAAGGGAAGGTGAAAAACTGTTTTTT
CATSRGGREGEKLFF
>TRBD1|once|TRBV27|TRBJ1-6
TGTGCCAGCAGCCCCGACAGGGGGGTTAATTCACCCCTCCACTTT
CASSPDRGVNSPLHF
>TRBD1|-|TRBV5-4|TRBJ1-2
TGTGCCAGCAGCCAAAACCCGACAGGGAACTATGGCTACACCTTC
CASSQNPTGNYGYTF
>TRBD2|-|TRBV5-4|TRBJ2-3
TGTGCCAGCAGCGGCTATACCGGGACTACCACAGATACGCAGTATTTT
CASSGYTGTTTDTQYF
>-|-|TRBV30|TRBJ1-1
TGTGCCTGGAGTAGGGCAGCCCTGATCGACACTGAAGCTTTCTTT
CAWSRAALIDTEAFF
>-|-|TRBV20-1|TRBJ1-5
TGCAGTGCTAGTCGCAGGGAACAGCCCCAGCATTTT
CSASRREQPQHF
>-|-|TRBV15|TRBJ1-5
TGTGCCACCAGCCAGGGTTGGGGCACGGGCAATCAGCCCCAGCATTTT
CATSQGWGTGNQPQHF
>TRBD1|-|TRBV23-1|TRBJ2-1
TGCGCCAGCAGTCAAGGTACAGGGGTGCCGTCCTACAATGAGCAGTTCTTC
CASSQGTGVPSYNEQFF
>-|-|TRBV5-6|TRBJ1-1
TGTGCCAGCGGACAGTCGTCTGGCACTTACACTGAAGCTTTCTTT
CASGQSSGTYTEAFF
>-|-|TRBV19|TRBJ1-4
TGTGCCAGTAAACAGCAGGGGAGCAATGAAAAACTGTTTTTT
CASKQQGSNEKLFF
>TRBD2|-|TRBV5-1|TRBJ2-1
TGCGCCAGCAGCCCTGGACTAGCGGGAGACGCTGAGCAGTTCTTC
CASSPGLAGDAEQFF
>-|-|TRBV13|TRBJ1-6
TGTGCCAGCAGCTTACGCCGGTTACAGTCACCCCTCCACTTT
CASSLRRLQSPLHF
>-|few|TRBV5-1|TRBJ1-5
TGCGCCAGCAGCTTGGATGGGGGGGGCAATCAGCCCCAGCATTTT
CASSLDGGGNQPQHF
>-|-|TRBV19|TRBJ1-5
TGTGCCAGTAGTCGCCAGAGGGTCAATCAGCCCCAGCATTTT
CASSRQRVNQPQHF
>-|-|TRBV5-1|TRBJ1-1
TGCGCCAGCAGCTTGGACGGCTCTCTCGGGAACACTGAAGCTTTCTTT
CASSLDGSLGNTEAFF
>-|-|TRBV10-3|TRBJ1-1
TGTGCCATCAGTGAGTCTGGCGGGACTGAAGCTTTCTTT
CAISESGGTEAFF
>-|-|TRBV3-1/TRBV3-2|TRBJ1-2
TGTGCCAGCAGCCAAGTTGGGCAGGGCTATGGCTACACCTTC
CASSQVGQGYGYTF
>-|-|TRBV28|TRBJ1-6
TGTGCCAGCAGTAAGGGACTCTTAACACCCCTCCACTTT
CASSKGLLTPLHF
>TRBD1|-|TRBV6-4|TRBJ1-1
TGTGCCAGCAGTGACTCCCGGGACAGTGCTGAAGCTTTCTTT
CASSDSRDSAEAFF
>-|-|TRBV5-4|TRBJ1-1
TGTGCCAGCAGCCTCATGACAGAGAACACTGAAGCTTTCTTT
CASSLMTENTEAFF
>TRBD1|-|TRBV27|TRBJ2-2
TGTGCCAGCAGTTCCTCAGGGGGCGAATACACCGGGGAGCTGTTTTTT
CASSSSGGEYTGELFF
>TRBD1|medium-sized|TRBV5-7|TRBJ1-4
TGTGCCAGCACTCGTAAACCAGGGGGCTCTAATGAAAAACTGTTTTTT
CASTRKPGGSNEKLFF
>TRBD1|few|TRBV10-3|TRBJ1-2
TGTGCCATCAGTGCCAGGACAGGGTCGGTTGGTGGCTACACCTTC
CAISARTGSVGGYTF
>-|once|TRBV12-3/TRBV12-4|TRBJ1-2
TGTGCCAGCAGTTTAACAGTGGGGGGCTACACCTTC
CASSLTVGGYTF
>TRBD1|-|TRBV6-5|TRBJ1-1
TGTGCCAGCAGATGGACAGGTATGAACACTGAAGCTTTCTTT
CASRWTGMNTEAFF
>-|-|TRBV28|TRBJ1-6
TGTGCCAGCAGTTTAACCCAGACTAATTCACCCCTCCACTTT
CASSLTQTNSPLHF
>TRBD2|-|TRBV3-1/TRBV3-2|TRBJ2-2
TGTGCCAGCAGCCAGTGGACTAGCGGGAACACCGGGGAGCTGTTTTTT
CASSQWTSGNTGELFF
>-|-|TRBV7-2|TRBJ1-2
TGTGCCAGCAGCTTATATTCAGGGAACTATGGCTACACCTTC
CASSLYSGNYGYTF
>TRBD1|-|TRBV5-6|TRBJ2-1
TGTGCCAGCAGCTCAATCCCGGGACAGGGGTCCTCAGGGGAGCAGTTCTTC
CASSSIPGQGSSGEQFF
>TRBD2|-|TRBV7-7|TRBJ2-1
TGTGCCAGCAGCTTAGGACTAGCGGACAATGAGCAGTTCTTC
CASSLGLADNEQFF
>-|-|TRBV25-1|TRBJ2-2
TGTGCCAGCAGTGAAGTAAGGGTGAACACCGGGGAGCTGTTTTTT
CASSEVRVNTGELFF
>TRBD1|-|TRBV28|TRBJ2-7
TGTGCCAGCAATCCAGCCCACGAAACAGGGGACAGGGAGGACGAGCAGTACTTC
CASNPAHETGDREDEQYF
>TRBD1|-|TRBV10-2|TRBJ1-5
TGCGCCAGTCTTCTAGGACAGGGTCAGCCCCAGCATTTT
CASLLGQGQPQHF
>-|-|TRBV7-8|TRBJ1-1
TGTGCCAGCTGTAAGGGTGGGCGAGGGGACACTGAAGCTTTCTTT
CASCKGGRGDTEAFF
>-|once|TRBV29-1|TRBJ1-4
TGCAGCGTCACAGGGTTGGATAATGAAAAACTGTTTTTT
CSVTGLDNEKLFF